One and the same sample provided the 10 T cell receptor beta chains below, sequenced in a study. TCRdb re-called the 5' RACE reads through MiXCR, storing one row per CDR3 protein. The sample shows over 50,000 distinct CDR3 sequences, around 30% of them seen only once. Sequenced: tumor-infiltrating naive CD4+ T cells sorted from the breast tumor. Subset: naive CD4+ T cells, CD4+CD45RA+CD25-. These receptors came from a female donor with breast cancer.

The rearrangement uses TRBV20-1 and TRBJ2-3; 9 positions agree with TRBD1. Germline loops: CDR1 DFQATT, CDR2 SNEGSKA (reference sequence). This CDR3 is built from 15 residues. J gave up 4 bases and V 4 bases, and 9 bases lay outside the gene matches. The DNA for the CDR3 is TGCAGTGCTATCCCGGGACAGGGTCGCGCAGATACGCAGTATTTT. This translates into CSAIPGQGRADTQYF.

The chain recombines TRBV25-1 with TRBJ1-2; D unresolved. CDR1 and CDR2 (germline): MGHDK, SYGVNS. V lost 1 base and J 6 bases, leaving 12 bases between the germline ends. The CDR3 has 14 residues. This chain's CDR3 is CASSEFTAKNGYTF. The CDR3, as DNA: TGTGCCAGCAGTGAATTTACAGCCAAGAATGGCTACACCTTC.

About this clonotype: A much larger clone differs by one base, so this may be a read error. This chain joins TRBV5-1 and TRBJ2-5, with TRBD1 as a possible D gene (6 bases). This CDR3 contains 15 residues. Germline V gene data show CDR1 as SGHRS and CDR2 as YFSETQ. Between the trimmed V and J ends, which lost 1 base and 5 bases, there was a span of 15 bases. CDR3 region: CASSLRGQWVETQYF. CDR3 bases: TGCGCCAGCAGCTTGAGAGGACAGTGGGTCGAGACCCAGTACTTC.

CDR3 DNA sequence: TGTGCCACCAGCAGAGTCGGTCCCTACGAGCAGTACTTC. Its protein product is CATSRVGPYEQYF. The chain couples TRBV15 to TRBJ2-7, with no clear D. CDR3 length: 13 amino acids. V lost 1 base and J lost 2, with 6 bases in between. Germline CDR1 is LNHNV and CDR2 is YYDKDF (reference sequence).

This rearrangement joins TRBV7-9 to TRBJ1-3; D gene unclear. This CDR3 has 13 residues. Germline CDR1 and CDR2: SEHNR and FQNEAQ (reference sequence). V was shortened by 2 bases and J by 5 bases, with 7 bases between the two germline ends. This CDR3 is CASSLSRRNTIYF. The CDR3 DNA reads TGTGCCAGCAGCTTATCCAGGCGAAACACCATATATTTT.

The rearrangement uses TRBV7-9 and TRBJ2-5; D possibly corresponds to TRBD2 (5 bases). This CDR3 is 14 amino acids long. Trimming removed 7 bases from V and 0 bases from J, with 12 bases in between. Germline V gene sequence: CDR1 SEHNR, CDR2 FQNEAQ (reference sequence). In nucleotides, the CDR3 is TGTGCCAGCACAGCGGAAATGTACCAAGAGACCCAGTACTTC. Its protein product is CASTAEMYQETQYF.

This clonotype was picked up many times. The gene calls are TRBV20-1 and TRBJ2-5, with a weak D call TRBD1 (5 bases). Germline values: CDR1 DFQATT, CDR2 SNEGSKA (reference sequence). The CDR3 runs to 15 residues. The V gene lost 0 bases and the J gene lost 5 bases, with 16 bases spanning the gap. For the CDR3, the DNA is TGCAGTGCTAGAGACAGACGGCCTGGGGCTGAGACCCAGTACTTC. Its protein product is CSARDRRPGAETQYF.

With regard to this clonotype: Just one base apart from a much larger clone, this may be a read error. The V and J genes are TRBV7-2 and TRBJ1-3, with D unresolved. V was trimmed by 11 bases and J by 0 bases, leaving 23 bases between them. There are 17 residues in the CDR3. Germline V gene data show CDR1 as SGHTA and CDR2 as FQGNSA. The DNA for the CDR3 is TGTGCCGGCACCCGGGCGGCGGACGCGAGCTCTGGAAACACCATATATTTT. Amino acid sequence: CAGTRAADASSGNTIYF.

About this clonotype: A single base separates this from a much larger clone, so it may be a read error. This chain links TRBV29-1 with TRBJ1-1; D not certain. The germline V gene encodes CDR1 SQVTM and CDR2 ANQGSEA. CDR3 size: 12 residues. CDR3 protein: CSDEDGYTEAFF. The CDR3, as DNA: TGCAGCGATGAAGATGGGTACACTGAAGCTTTCTTT.

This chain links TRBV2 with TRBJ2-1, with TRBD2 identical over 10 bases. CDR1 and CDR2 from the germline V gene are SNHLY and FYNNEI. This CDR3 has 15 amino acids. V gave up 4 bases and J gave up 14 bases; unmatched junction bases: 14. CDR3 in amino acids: CASSVTRDNLAGEFF. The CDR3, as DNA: TGTGCCAGCAGTGTAACCCGGGACAACCTAGCGGGAGAGTTCTTC.